The 18 T cell receptor beta chains in this list originate from one sample, sequenced in a study of response to subunit inactivated influenza vaccine. TCRdb redid the calling of the RT-PCR reads with MiXCR, one entry per CDR3 protein. The sample includes 590,000 or so distinct CDR3 sequences, about 15% of them seen just once. Sequenced here: PBMCs from blood, sampled 14 to 15 days before vaccination. Receptors originate from a man aged 50-59 years who received an inactivated influenza vaccine.

The J gene is TRBJ2-1, the V gene TRBV2; 9 bases are a match to TRBD2. The V gene's germline CDR1 is SNHLY and CDR2 FYNNEI. There are 19 residues in the CDR3. The junction had 15 bases not matched to a gene; V was cut back by 6 bases and J by 0 bases. In nucleotides, the CDR3 is TGTGCCAGCAGCGGATCCCCCGAGCGGGAGGCCCTCTCCTACAATGAGCAGTTCTTC. Its translation is CASSGSPEREALSYNEQFF.

This clonotype was seen at least ten times. The chain uses TRBV2 and TRBJ2-7; perhaps TRBD2 as D (5 bases). Germline loops: CDR1 SNHLY, CDR2 FYNNEI. The CDR3 loop spans 12 amino acids. Trimming took off 6 bases at V and 3 bases at J, with 9 bases between the two ends. The CDR3 coding sequence is TGTGCCAGCAGCGCAACTAGCTACGAGCAGTACTTC. Residues: CASSATSYEQYF.

The chain is built from TRBV7-9 and TRBJ2-7, with no clear D. The CDR3 covers 13 residues. Trimming took off 4 bases at V and 2 bases at J, with 9 bases between the two ends. Germline CDR1 and CDR2: SEHNR and FQNEAQ (reference sequence). The chain's CDR3 is CASSSNAPYEQYF. The CDR3 DNA reads TGTGCCAGCAGCTCCAATGCCCCCTACGAGCAGTACTTC.

This clonotype was detected only a few times. This rearrangement joins TRBV7-2 to TRBJ2-5; either TRBD1 or TRBD2 may fit D (5 bases each). The germline V and J ends were trimmed by 2 bases and 4 bases, with 8 bases remaining between them. In germline, CDR1 is SGHTA, CDR2 FQGNSA. The CDR3 extends over 13 amino acids. The CDR3 reads CASSLWDGETQYF. DNA of the CDR3: TGTGCCAGCAGCTTATGGGACGGAGAGACCCAGTACTTC.

The chain links TRBV6-2 or TRBV6-3 to TRBJ1-5, with a possible D match to TRBD1 (5 bases). Germline V CDR1 and CDR2: MNHEY, SVGEGT. The CDR3 has 15 residues. The V end lost 6 bases, the J end lost 3 bases, and 15 bases lay between the germline ends. CDR3 sequence (DNA): TGTGCCAGCAGACCGAAGGACAACAACAATCAGCCCCAGCATTTT. It specifies CASRPKDNNNQPQHF.

The chain is built from TRBV4-3 and TRBJ2-5, with D possibly being TRBD2 (6 bases). Trimming removed 0 bases at V and 5 bases at J, with 16 bases between. Per germline, CDR1 LGHNA and CDR2 YSLEER. The CDR3 sequence is 16 residues long. The CDR3 coding sequence is TGCGCCAGCAGCCAAGATTTCGGAGGGCCGGGGGAGACCCAGTACTTC. Encoded protein: CASSQDFGGPGETQYF.

This clonotype was found a few times. The rearrangement uses TRBV6-5 and TRBJ1-2; D is unclear. Between the trimmed V and J ends, which lost 4 bases and 8 bases, there was a span of 11 bases. The CDR3 contains 12 residues. The germline CDR1 and CDR2 sequences are MNHEY and SVGAGI. CDR3: CASSSLNTGYTF. The CDR3 DNA is TGTGCCAGCAGTTCCTTAAACACGGGCTACACCTTC.

This clonotype was found a few times. V gene TRBV4-3 combines with J gene TRBJ2-6, with D possibly being TRBD2 (6 bases). The V gene lost 0 bases and the J gene lost 3 bases, with 15 bases spanning the gap. The CDR3 runs to 18 residues. From germline, CDR1 is LGHNA and CDR2 YSLEER. CDR3 in amino acids: CASSQDWYGRGGANVLTF. The CDR3 bases are TGCGCCAGCAGCCAAGACTGGTACGGGAGAGGTGGGGCCAACGTCCTGACTTTC.

This clonotype was observed a handful of times. The chain combines TRBV12-3 or TRBV12-4 with TRBJ2-7; D perhaps matches TRBD1 (5 bases). The CDR3 runs 13 residues. V shed 1 base and J shed 4 bases, with 8 bases lying between them. The CDR3: CASSLVGVYEQYF. The DNA of the CDR3 is TGTGCCAGCAGTTTAGTAGGGGTTTACGAGCAGTACTTC.

The J gene is TRBJ2-7, the V gene TRBV12-3 or TRBV12-4; weak D call: TRBD2 (5 bases). V lost 3 bases to trimming and J lost 2 bases, with 17 bases between them. The CDR3 extends over 16 amino acids. CDR3: CASSFYSATTTYEQYF. DNA for the CDR3: TGTGCCAGCAGTTTTTATTCAGCTACGACTACCTACGAGCAGTACTTC.

The V call is TRBV27, the J call TRBJ2-7, with D possibly TRBD1 on 6 matching bases. In germline, CDR1 is MNHEY, CDR2 SMNVEV (reference sequence). This CDR3 contains 15 residues. V was trimmed by 8 bases and J by 0 bases, leaving 17 bases between them. CDR3 amino acids: CASEPIRDNSYEQYF. CDR3 coding DNA: TGTGCCAGCGAACCAATTCGGGACAACTCCTACGAGCAGTACTTC.

This clonotype was seen a handful of times. This rearrangement joins TRBV5-5 to TRBJ2-3, with D perhaps TRBD1 (6 bases). Deletions cut 0 bases from V and 0 bases from J, with 11 bases between. This CDR3 comprises 16 residues. Germline V gene sequence: CDR1 SGHKS, CDR2 YYEKEE (reference sequence). CDR3 residues: CASSLGWGRSTDTQYF. CDR3 DNA: TGTGCCAGCAGCTTGGGTTGGGGGCGCAGCACAGATACGCAGTATTTT.

This chain links TRBV7-2 with TRBJ2-7; 14 bases agree with TRBD2. The V gene's germline CDR1 is SGHTA and CDR2 FQGNSA. This CDR3 comprises 17 residues. J gave up 2 bases and V 5 bases, and 8 bases lay outside the gene matches. Here the CDR3 DNA reads TGTGCCAGCAGCACGACTAGCGGGGGGGTCCGCCCCTACGAGCAGTACTTC. It yields the protein CASSTTSGGVRPYEQYF.

This clonotype was observed once. Possible read error: a much larger clone is one base away. The V and J genes are TRBV19 and TRBJ2-7; D is uncertain. The CDR3 sequence is 15 residues long. CDR1 is LNHDA and CDR2 is SQIVND in the germline V gene (reference sequence). Trimming stripped 0 bases from V and 2 bases from J, with 11 bases between. This chain's CDR3 is CASSIEANGPYEQYF. DNA for the CDR3: TGTGCCAGTAGTATAGAGGCCAATGGACCCTACGAGCAGTACTTC.

CDR3 sequence: CASSNIQGQPQHF. The CDR3 coding sequence is TGTGCCAGCAGTAACATTCAGGGTCAGCCCCAGCATTTT. The chain combines TRBV6-5 with TRBJ1-5, with D possibly matching TRBD1 (5 bases). Germline values: CDR1 MNHEY, CDR2 SVGAGI. This CDR3 is 13 amino acids long. Trimming took 5 bases from V and 6 from J, leaving 11 bases between them.

This clonotype was seen repeatedly, ten times or more. The chain has TRBV5-1 and TRBJ2-3, with a tentative D call TRBD1 (5 bases). The V gene lost 0 bases and the J gene lost 4 bases, with 9 bases spanning the gap. The CDR3 contains 14 residues. CDR1 and CDR2 from the germline V gene are SGHRS and YFSETQ. CDR3 sequence (DNA): TGCGCCAGCAGCTTGGACAGGTTCCCAGATACGCAGTATTTT. Translated: CASSLDRFPDTQYF.

J is TRBJ2-3 and V is TRBV7-3, with no clear D. The CDR3 contains 13 residues. CDR1 is SGHTA, CDR2 FQGTGA, per germline. V was trimmed by 4 bases and J by 6 bases, leaving 11 bases between them. The CDR3 nucleotides read TGTGCCAGCAGCTCCGCCAAGGAGGATACGCAGTATTTT. Its translation: CASSSAKEDTQYF.

This sequence joins TRBV5-5 and TRBJ1-2; 7 positions match TRBD1. There are 15 residues in the CDR3. V lost 0 bases and J lost 4; bases outside the gene matches: 6. CDR1 and CDR2 from the germline V gene are SGHKS and YYEKEE (reference sequence). The CDR3 nucleotides are TGTGCCAGCAGCTTGGAACAGGGGCCTTTCTATGGCTACACCTTC. Its translation: CASSLEQGPFYGYTF.